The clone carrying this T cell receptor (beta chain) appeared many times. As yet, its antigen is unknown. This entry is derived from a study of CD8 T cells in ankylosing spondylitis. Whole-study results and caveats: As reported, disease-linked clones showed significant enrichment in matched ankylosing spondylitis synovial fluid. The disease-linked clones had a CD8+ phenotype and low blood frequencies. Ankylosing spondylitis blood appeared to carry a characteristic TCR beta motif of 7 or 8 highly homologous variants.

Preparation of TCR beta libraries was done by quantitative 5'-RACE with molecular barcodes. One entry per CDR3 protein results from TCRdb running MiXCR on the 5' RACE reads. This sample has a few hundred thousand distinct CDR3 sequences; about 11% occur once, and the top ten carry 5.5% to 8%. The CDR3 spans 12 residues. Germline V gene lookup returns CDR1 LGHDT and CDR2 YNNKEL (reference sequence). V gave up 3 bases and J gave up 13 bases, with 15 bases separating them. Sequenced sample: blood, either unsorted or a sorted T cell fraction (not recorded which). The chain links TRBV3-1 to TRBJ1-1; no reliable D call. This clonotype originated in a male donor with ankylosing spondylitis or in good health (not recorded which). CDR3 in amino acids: CASSHGSSQVFF. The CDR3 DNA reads TGTGCCAGCAGCCATGGCAGCTCCCAGGTTTTCTTT.